These 17 T cell receptor beta chains were sequenced from one sample in a study of T-cell reconstitution after alpha-beta-depleted transplantation in children. This sample's TCRbeta library carried unique molecular identifier barcodes. MiXCR was run by TCRdb on the PCR reads, yielding one entry per CDR3 protein. The sample consists of roughly 500,000 distinct CDR3 sequences, around a third of them appearing once. The source was PBMCs from the stem cell graft donor, collected from the stem cell graft. The source of these receptors is a human donor who donated a stem cell graft to a child with aplastic anemia.

This clonotype showed up just a few times. V is TRBV6-4 and J is TRBJ2-2; D possibly corresponds to TRBD1 (7 bases). Per the germline V gene, CDR1 is MRHNA and CDR2 is SNTAGT. This CDR3 is 16 amino acids long. Between the trimmed V and J ends, which lost 3 bases and 0 bases, there was a span of 11 bases. DNA for the CDR3: TGTGCCAGCAGTGAACAGGGGAGGTCGAACACCGGGGAGCTGTTTTTT. Protein product: CASSEQGRSNTGELFF.

The chain joins TRBV9 to TRBJ2-2; 7 positions agree with TRBD2. Losses at the gene ends were 4 bases for V and 2 bases for J; bases not matched to a gene: 8. This CDR3 spans 16 amino acids. Germline CDR1 SGDLS, CDR2 YYNGEE. This chain's CDR3 is CASSIGGGTNTGELFF. The CDR3 DNA reads TGTGCCAGCAGCATCGGCGGGGGTACTAACACCGGGGAGCTGTTTTTT.

This clonotype showed up just a few times. The CDR3 here is CASSVLGTGLYTF. CDR3 coding DNA: TGTGCCAGCAGCGTCCTCGGGACAGGGCTATACACCTTC. The chain couples TRBV7-2 to TRBJ1-2; 9 nucleotides match TRBD1. CDR1 and CDR2 from the germline V gene are SGHTA and FQGNSA. With 5 bases clipped from V and 11 bases from J, the junction kept 9 bases outside the gene matches. This CDR3 region has 13 residues.

This clonotype came up a few times. The J gene is TRBJ2-2, the V gene TRBV5-1; TRBD2 agrees at 13 bases. CDR3 length: 17 amino acids. V was clipped by 6 bases and J by 4 bases; unmatched bases: 9. The germline V gene encodes CDR1 SGHRS and CDR2 YFSETQ. CDR3 sequence: CASTPPRLAGGTGELFF. CDR3 bases: TGCGCCAGCACTCCGCCGAGACTAGCGGGAGGCACCGGGGAGCTGTTTTTT.

The chain links TRBV9 to TRBJ2-1; TRBD2 matches at 10 bases. CDR1 is SGDLS, CDR2 YYNGEE, per germline. The CDR3 sequence is 18 residues long. V shed 2 bases and J 4 bases; nucleotides not matched to a gene: 12. The CDR3 spells CASSVALSSGRAYNEQFF. CDR3 nucleotides: TGTGCCAGCAGCGTGGCCCTCTCGAGCGGGAGGGCTTACAATGAGCAGTTCTTC.

The V and J genes are TRBV9 and TRBJ1-2, with D possibly TRBD1 on 6 matching bases. There are 13 residues in the CDR3. Looked up from germline, CDR1 is SGDLS and CDR2 is YYNGEE. V lost 3 bases, J lost 8 bases, and 14 bases lay in between. The CDR3 region is CASSAAQGEGYTF. The CDR3 bases are TGTGCCAGCAGCGCCGCACAGGGCGAAGGCTACACCTTC.

There are a few counts of this clonotype. V gene TRBV7-2 combines with J gene TRBJ2-3; TRBD2 matches 9 bases. This CDR3 spans 15 amino acids. Germline V gene lookup returns CDR1 SGHTA and CDR2 FQGNSA. Trimming took 8 bases from V and 5 from J; bases not matched to a gene: 11. CDR3 residues: CASGYSGRGLDTQYF. In DNA, the CDR3 is TGTGCCAGCGGATATAGCGGGAGAGGGCTAGATACGCAGTATTTT.

This clonotype was seen a handful of times. J is TRBJ2-1 and V is TRBV10-3, with a weak D call TRBD2 (6 bases). CDR3 length: 15 residues. The V gene lost 0 bases and the J gene lost 0 bases, with 6 bases spanning the gap. Germline lookup yields CDR1 ENHRY and CDR2 SYGVKD. CDR3 DNA sequence: TGTGCCATCAGTGAGTCGGGGGGCTCCTACAATGAGCAGTTCTTC. Protein sequence: CAISESGGSYNEQFF.

In its sample, this clonotype was seen once. A read error may explain this, as a much larger clone is one base away. The rearrangement joins TRBV11-2 to TRBJ2-3; no clear D gene. Germline V gene data show CDR1 as SGHAT and CDR2 as FQNNGV. Trimming pared 2 bases from V and 3 bases from J, leaving 3 bases between. This CDR3 is 12 amino acids long. In DNA, the CDR3 is TGTGCCAGCAGCTTAAAGACAGATACGCAGTATTTT. Amino acids: CASSLKTDTQYF.

CDR3 DNA sequence: TGTGCCAGCAGTTCAGGACTACCGGAAGCCAAAAACATTCAGTACTTC. Its translation: CASSSGLPEAKNIQYF. V usage is TRBV7-9 and J usage is TRBJ2-4, with D possibly matching TRBD2 (6 bases). The CDR3 totals 16 residues. Germline CDR1 is SEHNR and CDR2 is FQNEAQ (reference sequence). The V end was cut by 6 bases, the J end by 0 bases, with 15 bases between.

The chain joins TRBV20-1 to TRBJ2-5; 12 bases align to TRBD2. The length of the CDR3 is 15 residues. Germline CDR1 reads DFQATT; CDR2 reads SNEGSKA (reference sequence). V shed 1 base, J shed 5 bases, and the junction held 5 bases outside the gene matches. CDR3 amino acids: CSARGLAGAAETQYF. In DNA form, the CDR3 reads TGCAGTGCTAGAGGACTAGCGGGAGCGGCGGAGACCCAGTACTTC.

This clonotype has only one observation. V gene TRBV24-1 combines with J gene TRBJ2-2; the D call may be TRBD1 or TRBD2 (5 bases each). Germline loops: CDR1 KGHDR, CDR2 SFDVKD. V was trimmed by 3 bases and J by 0 bases, leaving 16 bases between them. The CDR3 is 18 residues long. The CDR3 reads CATSDVSWDVTNTGELFF. The CDR3, as DNA: TGTGCCACCAGTGATGTTTCGTGGGACGTTACGAACACCGGGGAGCTGTTTTTT.

This chain uses TRBV15 with TRBJ2-3; D gene ambiguous. Between the trimmed V and J ends, which lost 3 bases and 0 bases, there was a span of 10 bases. Germline V gene lookup returns CDR1 LNHNV and CDR2 YYDKDF (reference sequence). The length of the CDR3 is 15 residues. The DNA of the CDR3 is TGTGCCACCAGCAGTCCAGAATTTAGCACAGATACGCAGTATTTT. Its protein is CATSSPEFSTDTQYF.

This clonotype was detected ten times or more. The V call is TRBV29-1, the J call TRBJ2-1; 7 bases map to TRBD2. Germline trimming cut 7 bases from V and 0 bases from J; bases unmatched to any gene: 12. Germline values: CDR1 SQVTM, CDR2 ANQGSEA. The CDR3 contains 16 residues. Here the CDR3 reads CSESVLRENSYNEQFF. The CDR3 region has the DNA TGCAGCGAGTCGGTTCTGCGGGAGAACTCCTACAATGAGCAGTTCTTC.

The gene calls are TRBV12-3 or TRBV12-4 and TRBJ2-6; no reliable D call. The V end was cut by 6 bases, the J end by 1 base, with 10 bases between. The CDR3 runs to 15 residues. DNA for the CDR3: TGTGCCAGCAGCCCAGAGATTTCTGGGGCCAACGTCCTGACTTTC. Protein sequence: CASSPEISGANVLTF.

This clonotype came up a few times. In DNA, the CDR3 is TGTGCCAGCAGCTTGACAGGGTTCGAGCAGTACTTC. Protein: CASSLTGFEQYF. V usage is TRBV7-8 and J usage is TRBJ2-7; 7 positions match TRBD1. Germline loops: CDR1 SGHVS, CDR2 FQNEAQ. V was pared by 3 bases and J by 6 bases, with 2 bases of the junction left unmatched. This CDR3 has 12 residues.

This chain connects TRBV29-1 to TRBJ1-5; D ambiguous. Per germline, CDR1 SQVTM and CDR2 ANQGSEA. V lost 4 bases and J lost 7, with 14 bases in between. The CDR3 loop spans 13 amino acids. CDR3 in amino acids: CSVAIGLGQPQHF. For the CDR3, the DNA is TGCAGCGTTGCAATAGGGCTAGGGCAGCCCCAGCATTTT.